The clone carrying this T cell receptor (beta chain) has only one observation. Its specificity is not known. The donors were members of the validation cohort comprising some 120 subjects, separate from the roughly 670-subject first cohort. The CDR3 is made up of 14 amino acids. V lost 2 bases and J lost 7, with 14 bases in between. Germline V gene sequence: CDR1 MNHEY, CDR2 SVGAGI. TCRdb's copy holds only in-frame clones and misses some; the assay was immunoSEQ multiplex PCR. Of about 120,000 clones listed, roughly 90% were seen once; the top ten hold under 2%. The data are from a study of cytomegalovirus exposure and HLA in healthy donors. Findings of the study overall: Over 150 TCR beta chains were listed as cytomegalovirus-associated. According to a subsequent analysis, TCR clusters identified in the first cohort showed a tendency to co-occur across the approximately 120 validation repertoires.

This TCR was recovered from a woman aged 18-30 years in good health and CMV-seronegative. Specimen: PBMCs. The chain is built from TRBV6-5 and TRBJ1-1; D not resolved. Written as DNA, the CDR3 is TGTGCCAGCAGTTACCGCATCCGAGGAGGTGAAGCTTTCTTT. This translates into CASSYRIRGGEAFF.